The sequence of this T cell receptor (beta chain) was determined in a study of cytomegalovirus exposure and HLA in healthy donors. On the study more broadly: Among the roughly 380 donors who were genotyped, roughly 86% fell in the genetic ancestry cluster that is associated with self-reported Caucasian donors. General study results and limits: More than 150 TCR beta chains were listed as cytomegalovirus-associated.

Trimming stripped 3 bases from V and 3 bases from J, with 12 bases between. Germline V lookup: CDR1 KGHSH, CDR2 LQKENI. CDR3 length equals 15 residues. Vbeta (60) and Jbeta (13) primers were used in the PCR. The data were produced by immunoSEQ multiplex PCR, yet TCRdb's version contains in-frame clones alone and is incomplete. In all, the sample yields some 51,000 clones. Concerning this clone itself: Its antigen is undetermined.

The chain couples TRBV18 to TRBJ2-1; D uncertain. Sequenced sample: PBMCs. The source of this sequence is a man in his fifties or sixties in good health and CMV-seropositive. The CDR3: CASSPPRLLYNEQFF. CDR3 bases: TGTGCCAGCTCACCGCCGCGGTTACTCTACAATGAGCAGTTCTTC.